A selection of T cell receptor beta chains follows, all from one sample in a study of OX40 agonist ivuxolimab in advanced cancers. Some clones are missing from TCRdb's copy, which holds only in-frame ones; the method was immunoSEQ multiplex PCR. Among 70,000 to 95,000 clones, about 84% were seen once, and the ten largest hold approximately 6.9%. Sequenced material: CD4+ or CD8+ T cells sorted from blood, taken in a trial of the OX40 agonist ivuxolimab. These receptors were collected from an adult with an advanced solid tumor such as melanoma, head and neck, liver or kidney cancer. Each CDR3 is given with its conserved first and last residue. The D gene is left open where the match is weak. Some rows have no size entry. The others give once, few or many, or a class for an expanded clone.

d_call: .
j_call: TRBJ1-6
clone_size: .
v_call: TRBV6-5
cdr3_aa: CASSSSYNSPLHF
cdr3_nt: TGTGCCAGCAGTTCATCCTATAATTCACCCCTCCACTTT

d_call: .
j_call: TRBJ2-7
clone_size: .
v_call: TRBV9
cdr3_aa: CASSVAGSGAYEQYF
cdr3_nt: TGTGCCAGCAGCGTAGCAGGGTCAGGGGCCTACGAGCAGTACTTC

d_call: .
j_call: TRBJ2-2
clone_size: .
v_call: TRBV5-1
cdr3_aa: CASSLKQNTGELFF
cdr3_nt: TGCGCCAGCAGCTTGAAGCAGAACACCGGGGAGCTGTTTTTT

d_call: .
j_call: TRBJ2-1
clone_size: .
v_call: TRBV12-5
cdr3_aa: CASALVESYEQFF
cdr3_nt: TGTGCTAGTGCCCTGGTAGAGTCCTATGAGCAGTTCTTC

d_call: .
j_call: TRBJ2-1
clone_size: .
v_call: TRBV7-9
cdr3_aa: CASRNLARYNNEQFF
cdr3_nt: TGTGCCAGCAGGAACCTAGCCCGATATAACAATGAGCAGTTCTTC

d_call: .
j_call: TRBJ1-2
clone_size: .
v_call: TRBV30
cdr3_aa: CAWSYGRAYGYTF
cdr3_nt: TGTGCCTGGAGCTATGGGAGGGCCTATGGCTACACCTTC

d_call: .
j_call: TRBJ2-2
clone_size: .
v_call: TRBV5-1
cdr3_aa: CASSWGQNTGELFF
cdr3_nt: TGCGCCAGCAGCTGGGGACAGAACACCGGGGAGCTGTTTTTT

d_call: TRBD2
j_call: TRBJ2-2
clone_size: .
v_call: TRBV4-3
cdr3_aa: CASSQEGRGYTGELFF
cdr3_nt: TGCGCCAGCAGCCAAGAAGGGCGGGGGTACACCGGGGAGCTGTTTTTT

d_call: .
j_call: TRBJ1-2
clone_size: few
v_call: TRBV7-9
cdr3_aa: CASSLDRETF
cdr3_nt: TGTGCCAGCAGCCTGGACCGCGAAACCTTC

d_call: .
j_call: TRBJ2-3
clone_size: .
v_call: TRBV29-1
cdr3_aa: CSVVGGVKVDTQYF
cdr3_nt: TGCAGCGTTGTAGGGGGGGTAAAGGTAGATACGCAGTATTTT

d_call: .
j_call: TRBJ2-7
clone_size: .
v_call: TRBV11-2
cdr3_aa: CASSLSSRFQGHEQYF
cdr3_nt: TGTGCCAGCAGCTTAAGCTCTCGGTTCCAGGGCCACGAGCAGTACTTC

d_call: TRBD1
j_call: TRBJ2-3
clone_size: .
v_call: TRBV27
cdr3_aa: CASSPSGTALTDTQYF
cdr3_nt: TGTGCCAGCAGTCCCTCCGGGACAGCTCTCACAGATACGCAGTATTTT

d_call: .
j_call: TRBJ2-1
clone_size: .
v_call: TRBV9
cdr3_aa: CASSPLGLPENEQFF
cdr3_nt: TGTGCCAGCAGTCCCCTCGGACTGCCGGAGAATGAGCAGTTCTTC

d_call: .
j_call: TRBJ2-4
clone_size: .
v_call: TRBV9
cdr3_aa: CASSVGGTAINIQYF
cdr3_nt: TGTGCCAGCAGCGTAGGGGGGACGGCAATAAACATTCAGTACTTC

d_call: .
j_call: TRBJ2-1
clone_size: .
v_call: TRBV4-3
cdr3_aa: CASSQEGSGEQFF
cdr3_nt: TGCGCCAGCAGCCAAGAAGGGAGTGGAGAGCAGTTCTTC

d_call: TRBD2
j_call: TRBJ2-3
clone_size: .
v_call: TRBV9
cdr3_aa: CASSFGTSGGVVTDTQYF
cdr3_nt: TGTGCCAGCAGCTTCGGGACTAGCGGGGGGGTTGTCACAGATACGCAGTATTTT

d_call: TRBD1
j_call: TRBJ1-2
clone_size: .
v_call: TRBV9
cdr3_aa: CASSGGQGDGYTF
cdr3_nt: TGTGCCAGCAGCGGTGGACAGGGGGATGGCTACACCTTC

d_call: TRBD1
j_call: TRBJ2-1
clone_size: .
v_call: TRBV4-2
cdr3_aa: CASSQVDRATHNEQFF
cdr3_nt: TGTGCCAGCAGCCAAGTAGACAGGGCAACTCACAATGAGCAGTTCTTC

d_call: .
j_call: TRBJ2-1
clone_size: .
v_call: TRBV10-3
cdr3_aa: CAISSRSNGFDEQFF
cdr3_nt: TGTGCCATCAGTTCTAGATCCAACGGTTTCGATGAGCAGTTCTTC

d_call: .
j_call: TRBJ1-6
clone_size: .
v_call: TRBV6-6
cdr3_aa: CASRQGPDSPLHF
cdr3_nt: TGTGCCAGCAGACAGGGACCAGATTCACCCCTCCACTTT

d_call: .
j_call: TRBJ2-5
clone_size: .
v_call: TRBV5-1
cdr3_aa: CASSLRGQETQYF
cdr3_nt: TGCGCCAGCAGCTTGAGGGGGCAAGAGACCCAGTACTTC

d_call: TRBD1
j_call: TRBJ1-3
clone_size: once
v_call: TRBV7-9
cdr3_aa: CASSSAGQGNTIYF
cdr3_nt: TGTGCCAGCAGCTCCGCGGGACAGGGAAACACCATATATTTT

d_call: .
j_call: TRBJ1-5
clone_size: .
v_call: TRBV14
cdr3_aa: CASSQVGVFPGNSNQPQHF
cdr3_nt: TGTGCCAGCAGCCAAGTAGGCGTTTTCCCCGGGAATAGCAATCAGCCCCAGCATTTT

d_call: .
j_call: TRBJ1-2
clone_size: .
v_call: TRBV9
cdr3_aa: CASSLGGGGVYGYTF
cdr3_nt: TGTGCCAGCAGCCTAGGGGGTGGGGGCGTCTATGGCTACACCTTC

d_call: TRBD2
j_call: TRBJ2-1
clone_size: .
v_call: TRBV4-3
cdr3_aa: CASSPLREGSYNEQFF
cdr3_nt: TGCGCCAGCAGCCCCCTGCGGGAGGGCTCCTACAATGAGCAGTTCTTC

d_call: .
j_call: TRBJ2-5
clone_size: .
v_call: TRBV2
cdr3_aa: CASSERETPIWAQYF
cdr3_nt: TGTGCCAGCAGTGAAAGGGAGACCCCTATCTGGGCCCAGTACTTC

d_call: .
j_call: TRBJ1-1
clone_size: .
v_call: TRBV11-2
cdr3_aa: CASSRHPGNEAFF
cdr3_nt: TGTGCCAGCAGCCGTCACCCTGGTAATGAAGCTTTCTTT

d_call: .
j_call: TRBJ1-1
clone_size: .
v_call: TRBV6-6
cdr3_aa: CATSTWGMNTEAFF
cdr3_nt: TGTGCCACCTCGACCTGGGGGATGAACACTGAAGCTTTCTTT

d_call: .
j_call: TRBJ2-1
clone_size: .
v_call: TRBV4-2
cdr3_aa: CASSQEWLAAYNEQFF
cdr3_nt: TGTGCCAGCAGCCAAGAGTGGCTAGCTGCATACAATGAGCAGTTCTTC

d_call: TRBD2
j_call: TRBJ2-2
clone_size: .
v_call: TRBV18
cdr3_aa: CASQSPPGGNTGELFF
cdr3_nt: TGTGCCAGCCAATCACCCCCGGGGGGGAACACCGGGGAGCTGTTTTTT

d_call: TRBD1
j_call: TRBJ1-2
clone_size: .
v_call: TRBV10-3
cdr3_aa: CATTGQGASGYTF
cdr3_nt: TGTGCCACCACGGGACAGGGGGCGAGCGGCTACACCTTC

d_call: TRBD2
j_call: TRBJ2-3
clone_size: .
v_call: TRBV6-1
cdr3_aa: CASSGLAGATDTQYF
cdr3_nt: TGTGCCAGCAGCGGACTAGCGGGAGCTACAGATACGCAGTATTTT

d_call: .
j_call: TRBJ2-7
clone_size: few
v_call: TRBV5-1
cdr3_aa: CASSLASQEGHYSYEQYF
cdr3_nt: TGCGCCAGCAGCTTGGCCAGTCAGGAGGGGCACTACTCCTACGAGCAGTACTTC

d_call: TRBD1
j_call: TRBJ1-6
clone_size: .
v_call: TRBV30
cdr3_aa: CAWRGQGPPLHF
cdr3_nt: TGTGCCTGGAGAGGACAGGGGCCCCCCCTCCACTTT

d_call: TRBD1
j_call: TRBJ2-3
clone_size: .
v_call: TRBV30
cdr3_aa: CAWSVQGAPTDTQYF
cdr3_nt: TGTGCCTGGAGTGTACAGGGGGCTCCCACAGATACGCAGTATTTT

d_call: .
j_call: TRBJ2-7
clone_size: .
v_call: TRBV7-8
cdr3_aa: CASSLGTRGLSYEQYF
cdr3_nt: TGTGCCAGCAGCTTAGGAACCAGAGGACTCTCCTACGAGCAGTACTTC

d_call: .
j_call: TRBJ2-7
clone_size: .
v_call: TRBV9
cdr3_aa: CASSPEGVLNRYEQYF
cdr3_nt: TGTGCCAGCAGCCCCGAAGGAGTCCTTAACCGCTACGAGCAGTACTTC

d_call: TRBD1
j_call: TRBJ1-4
clone_size: .
v_call: TRBV19
cdr3_aa: CASLDRAIGKLFF
cdr3_nt: TGTGCCAGTTTGGACAGGGCAATAGGAAAACTGTTTTTT

d_call: TRBD2
j_call: TRBJ2-5
clone_size: .
v_call: TRBV7-2
cdr3_aa: CASSLGSGSKETQYF
cdr3_nt: TGTGCCAGCAGCTTAGGAAGCGGGAGTAAAGAGACCCAGTACTTC

d_call: .
j_call: TRBJ2-7
clone_size: once
v_call: TRBV7-2
cdr3_aa: CASSLGRSSYEQYF
cdr3_nt: TGTGCCAGCAGCTTAGGGCGGAGCTCCTACGAGCAGTACTTC

d_call: TRBD1
j_call: TRBJ1-5
clone_size: .
v_call: TRBV7-8
cdr3_aa: CASSLGTGVGKPQHF
cdr3_nt: TGTGCCAGCAGCTTAGGGACAGGGGTGGGAAAGCCCCAGCATTTT

d_call: .
j_call: TRBJ1-1
clone_size: .
v_call: TRBV29-1
cdr3_aa: CSVVSGAYTEAFF
cdr3_nt: TGCAGCGTTGTATCAGGGGCGTACACTGAAGCTTTCTTT

d_call: .
j_call: TRBJ2-5
clone_size: .
v_call: TRBV7-3
cdr3_aa: CASSLTQGTEAQYF
cdr3_nt: TGTGCCAGCAGCTTAACCCAGGGGACCGAGGCCCAGTACTTC

d_call: .
j_call: TRBJ1-3
clone_size: .
v_call: TRBV2
cdr3_aa: CASSDRSGNTIYF
cdr3_nt: TGTGCCAGCAGTGACAGATCTGGAAACACCATATATTTT

d_call: .
j_call: TRBJ1-5
clone_size: .
v_call: TRBV19
cdr3_aa: CASNRRGNQPQHF
cdr3_nt: TGTGCCAGTAATAGACGGGGCAATCAGCCCCAGCATTTT

d_call: .
j_call: TRBJ2-1
clone_size: .
v_call: TRBV5-5
cdr3_aa: CASSLGTDNEQFF
cdr3_nt: TGTGCCAGCAGCTTGGGTACGGACAATGAGCAGTTCTTC

d_call: .
j_call: TRBJ2-1
clone_size: .
v_call: TRBV30
cdr3_aa: CAWSVGSMQFF
cdr3_nt: TGTGCCTGGAGTGTCGGGAGTATGCAGTTCTTC

d_call: .
j_call: TRBJ2-7
clone_size: .
v_call: TRBV5-1
cdr3_aa: CASSWLVGAGEGEQYF
cdr3_nt: TGCGCCAGCAGCTGGTTGGTGGGCGCAGGGGAGGGCGAGCAGTACTTC

d_call: .
j_call: TRBJ1-4
clone_size: .
v_call: TRBV7-2
cdr3_aa: CASSSTAFNEKLFF
cdr3_nt: TGTGCCAGCAGCTCGACAGCGTTTAATGAAAAACTGTTTTTT

d_call: .
j_call: TRBJ1-2
clone_size: .
v_call: TRBV6-5
cdr3_aa: CASSYDMTGVSYTF
cdr3_nt: TGTGCCAGCAGTTACGATATGACAGGCGTCAGCTACACCTTC

d_call: .
j_call: TRBJ1-1
clone_size: once
v_call: TRBV7-2
cdr3_aa: CASSPHQMNTEAFF
cdr3_nt: TGTGCCAGCAGCCCTCACCAGATGAACACTGAAGCTTTCTTT

d_call: TRBD1
j_call: TRBJ2-3
clone_size: .
v_call: TRBV29-1
cdr3_aa: CSVTGQSTDTQYF
cdr3_nt: TGCAGCGTGACAGGGCAGAGCACAGATACGCAGTATTTT

d_call: .
j_call: TRBJ1-2
clone_size: .
v_call: TRBV10-2
cdr3_aa: CASRGGGGYTF
cdr3_nt: TGCGCCAGCAGAGGGGGGGGTGGCTACACCTTC